Below, one T cell receptor beta chain is given with its context. The repertoire was sequenced with immunoSEQ multiplex PCR; TCRdb's copy has only in-frame clones and lacks some. The sample records 95,000 to 150,000 clones, approximately 88% being singletons. Germline CDR1 is MNHNS and CDR2 is SASEGT. Trimming removed 3 bases at V and 5 bases at J, with 21 bases between. The CDR3 consists of 17 residues. The data were obtained in a study of control samples from healthy donors and cancer patients. The sequence came from a man aged 40-49 years in good health. Input material: blood. The chain carries TRBV6-1 and TRBJ2-3, with D perhaps TRBD2 (6 bases). Here the CDR3 reads CASSEVGAGPRGDTQYF. The CDR3 nucleotides are TGTGCCAGCAGTGAGGTTGGGGCGGGGCCCCGGGGAGATACGCAGTATTTT.